The clone carrying this TCR beta chain has a count of ten or more. Its antigen is as yet unknown. This sample's TCRbeta library carried unique molecular identifier barcodes. Each CDR3 protein is one row after TCRdb ran MiXCR on the PCR reads. Of over 200,000 distinct CDR3 sequences listed, 9.5% to 13% are singletons. The sample belongs to a study of T-cell reconstitution after alpha-beta-depleted transplantation in children. Study results and limitations: Expanded graft clones, several hundred of them, were reportedly the source of alpha-beta T cells about two months after transplant. T-cell counts and diversity at one year following transplant were attributed mainly to newly produced T cells.

This CDR3 spans 13 amino acids. Looked up from germline, CDR1 is MDHEN and CDR2 is SYDVKM. V lost 9 bases, J lost 9 bases, and 10 bases stayed unmatched. Sequences were derived from PBMCs, sampled before TCRalphabeta/CD19-depleted stem cell transplant. The genes are TRBV28 and TRBJ2-1, with TRBD1 identical over 8 bases. The TCR originated in a child under two years old with acute myeloid leukemia, due to receive a stem cell transplant. This CDR3 is CASKAQGASEQFF. The CDR3 DNA sequence: TGTGCCAGTAAAGCCCAGGGGGCAAGTGAGCAGTTCTTC.